This T cell receptor beta chain was observed in a study of CD8+ T cells in alopecia areata. This CDR3 contains 16 residues. With 0 bases removed from V and 6 bases from J, the gap between germline ends came to 17 bases. Germline-derived CDR1 and CDR2 are LGHNA and YNFKEQ. In each case, RNA was isolated and then reverse transcribed into cDNA as the sequencing template. Libraries were prepared by immunoSEQ multiplex PCR; TCRdb keeps only in-frame clonotypes and omits some of them. The sample lists 140,000 to 150,000 clones, roughly 61% occurring once. The TCR comes from a human donor with alopecia areata. The V and J genes are TRBV4-2 and TRBJ1-2; D might be TRBD1 (6 bases). The sample in question was CD4+ T cells sorted from blood, obtained at week 0. Written as DNA, the CDR3 is TGTGCCAGCAGCCAAGATCGCAGGCCGGGGGCGGATGGCTACACCTTC. Translation gives CASSQDRRPGADGYTF.